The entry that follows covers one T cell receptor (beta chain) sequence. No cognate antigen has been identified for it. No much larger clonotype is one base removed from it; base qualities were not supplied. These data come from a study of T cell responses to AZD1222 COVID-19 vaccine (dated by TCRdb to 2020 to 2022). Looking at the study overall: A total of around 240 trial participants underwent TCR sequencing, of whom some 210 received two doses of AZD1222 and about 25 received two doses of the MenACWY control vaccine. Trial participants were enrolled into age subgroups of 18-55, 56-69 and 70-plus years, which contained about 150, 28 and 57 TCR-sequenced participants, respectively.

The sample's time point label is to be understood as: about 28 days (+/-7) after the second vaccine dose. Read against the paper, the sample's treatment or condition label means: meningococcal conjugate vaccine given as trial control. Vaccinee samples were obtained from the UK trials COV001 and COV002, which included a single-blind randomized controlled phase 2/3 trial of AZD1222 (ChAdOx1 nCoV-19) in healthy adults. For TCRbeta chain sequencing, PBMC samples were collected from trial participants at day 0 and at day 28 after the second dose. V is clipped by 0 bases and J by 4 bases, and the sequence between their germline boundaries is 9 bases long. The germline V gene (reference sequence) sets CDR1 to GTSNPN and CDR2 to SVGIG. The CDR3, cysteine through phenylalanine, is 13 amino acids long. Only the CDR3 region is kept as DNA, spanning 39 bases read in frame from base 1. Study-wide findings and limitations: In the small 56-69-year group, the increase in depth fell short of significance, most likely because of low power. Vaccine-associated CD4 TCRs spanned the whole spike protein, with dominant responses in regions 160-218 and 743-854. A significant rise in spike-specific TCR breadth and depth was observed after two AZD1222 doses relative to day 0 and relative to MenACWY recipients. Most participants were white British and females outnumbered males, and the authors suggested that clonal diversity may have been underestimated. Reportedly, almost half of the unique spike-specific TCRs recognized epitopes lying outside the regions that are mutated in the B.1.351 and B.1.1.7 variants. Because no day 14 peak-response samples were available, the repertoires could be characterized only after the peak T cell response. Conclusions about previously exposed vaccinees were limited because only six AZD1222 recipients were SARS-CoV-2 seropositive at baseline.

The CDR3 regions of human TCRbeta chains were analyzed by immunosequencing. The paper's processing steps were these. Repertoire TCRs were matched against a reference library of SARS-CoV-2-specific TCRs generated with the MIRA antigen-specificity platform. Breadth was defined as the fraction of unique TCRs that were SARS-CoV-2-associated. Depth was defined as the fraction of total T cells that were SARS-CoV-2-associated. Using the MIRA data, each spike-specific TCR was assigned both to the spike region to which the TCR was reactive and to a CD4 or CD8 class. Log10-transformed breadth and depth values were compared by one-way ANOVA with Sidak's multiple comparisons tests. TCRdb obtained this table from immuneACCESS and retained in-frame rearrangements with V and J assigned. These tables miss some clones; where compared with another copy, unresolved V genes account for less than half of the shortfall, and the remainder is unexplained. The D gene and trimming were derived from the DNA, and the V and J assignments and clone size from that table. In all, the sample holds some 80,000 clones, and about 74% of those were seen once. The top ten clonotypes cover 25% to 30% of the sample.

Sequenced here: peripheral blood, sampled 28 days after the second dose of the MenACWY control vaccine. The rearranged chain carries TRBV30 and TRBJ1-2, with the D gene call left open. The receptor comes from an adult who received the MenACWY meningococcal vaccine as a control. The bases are TGTGCCTGGAGTGTATTGGCCTTCTATGGCTACACCTTC. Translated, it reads CAWSVLAFYGYTF.